This T cell receptor beta chain stems from a study of blood T cell repertoires in COVID-19. On the study more broadly: T cells, B-cell-depleted T cells, or PBMCs provided the cDNA or gDNA that served as material.

Data came from immunoSEQ multiplex PCR; TCRdb stores just in-frame clones and leaves some out. Here the sample spans 40,000 or so clones, 60% to 85% being singletons. Germline V gene lookup returns CDR1 MNHEY and CDR2 SMNVEV (reference sequence). The CDR3 sequence is 13 residues long. V lost 3 bases and J 1 base, leaving 6 bases between the germline ends. The material sequenced was peripheral blood. The chain is built from TRBV27 and TRBJ2-5; D perhaps matches TRBD1 (5 bases). This receptor was identified in a man in his sixties or seventies with acute or convalescent COVID-19. The CDR3 nucleotides are TGTGCCAGCAGTTTGACAGTCCAAGAGACCCAGTACTTC. Amino acid sequence: CASSLTVQETQYF.